This passage covers 32 T cell receptor beta chains from one sample sequenced in a study of shared clonotypes between healthy human individuals. The table came from immunoSEQ multiplex PCR; TCRdb's copy has only in-frame clones and leaves some out. The top ten clones hold roughly 1.9% of a sample with hundreds of thousands of clones, about 80% of them seen once. Material for sequencing was memory CD4+ T cells sorted from blood. As to subset: CD45RA-negative fraction. The receptors here all came from a woman in her twenties or thirties in good health.

The genes are TRBV12-2 and TRBJ2-7; the D segment call TRBD1 is taken from the table without a DNA check. TRBV12-2 is a pseudogene segment. The CDR3 is 16 residues long. This CDR3 reads CASRLPRGQGAREQYF. The CDR3 DNA reads as TGTGCAAGTCGCCTACCGAGGGGGCAGGGGGCGCGCGAGCAGTACTTC.

This clone was found many times. The CDR3 region is CASSFSSSGANVLTF. CDR3 bases: TGTGCCAGCAGCTTCAGCAGCTCTGGGGCCAACGTCCTGACTTTC. This rearrangement joins TRBV6-5 to TRBJ2-6, with D hard to call. Looked up from germline, CDR1 is MNHEY and CDR2 is SVGAGI. The CDR3 sequence is 15 residues long. Trimming took 6 bases from V and 0 from J, leaving 9 bases between them.

This clone was counted between two and nine times. The chain couples TRBV6-1 to TRBJ2-5; TRBD1 matches at 7 bases. Trimming at V came to 4 bases and at J to 3 bases, leaving 5 bases not matched to a gene. The CDR3 totals 14 residues. CDR1 and CDR2 (germline): MNHNS, SASEGT. This chain's CDR3 is CASSAYRGKETQYF. CDR3 DNA sequence: TGTGCCAGCAGTGCCTACAGGGGAAAAGAGACCCAGTACTTC.

The count of this clone is one. V gene TRBV28 combines with J gene TRBJ1-3, with D tentatively TRBD1 (5 bases). CDR1 and CDR2 (germline): MDHEN, SYDVKM. V lost 7 bases and J 1 base, leaving 14 bases between the germline ends. This CDR3 is 15 amino acids long. Here the CDR3 reads CASTFGSGSGNTIYF. CDR3 nucleotide sequence: TGTGCCAGCACCTTTGGTTCAGGGTCTGGAAACACCATATATTTT.

This clone was recorded many times. The V call is TRBV5-1, the J call TRBJ2-3; possibly TRBD1 for D (6 bases). Germline assignment: CDR1 SGHRS and CDR2 YFSETQ. There are 13 residues in the CDR3. V gave up 0 bases and J gave up 10 bases, with 12 bases separating them. The CDR3 is CASSLGGGTAQYF. DNA for the CDR3: TGCGCCAGCAGCTTGGGAGGGGGAACGGCGCAGTATTTT.

The chain joins TRBV11-2 to TRBJ2-3; weak D call: TRBD2 (5 bases). V dropped 5 bases and J dropped 4 bases, with 16 bases sitting between them. From germline, CDR1 is SGHAT and CDR2 FQNNGV. This CDR3 region has 15 residues. The CDR3 region is CASSNSALLSDTQYF. CDR3 DNA sequence: TGTGCCAGCAGCAATAGCGCACTATTGTCAGATACGCAGTATTTT.

This chain links TRBV6-6 with TRBJ1-1; possibly TRBD1 for D (6 bases). This CDR3 spans 13 amino acids. V was pared by 8 bases and J by 3 bases, with 13 bases between. CDR1 is MNHNY and CDR2 is SVGAGI in the germline V gene (reference sequence). CDR3 region: CASLRGAYTEAFF. DNA of the CDR3: TGTGCCAGCTTGCGGGGGGCGTACACTGAAGCTTTCTTT.

This clone was seen a few times. This CDR3 is CASSPVGGRGANVLTF. CDR3 DNA: TGTGCCAGCAGCCCCGTTGGGGGGCGAGGGGCCAACGTCCTGACTTTC. The genes are TRBV7-8 and TRBJ2-6, with D possibly being TRBD1 or TRBD2 (6 bases each). Germline V gene data show CDR1 as SGHVS and CDR2 as FQNEAQ. The CDR3 extends over 16 amino acids. Deletions cut 5 bases from V and 4 bases from J, with 15 bases between.

The chain uses TRBV11-2 and TRBJ2-7; TRBD2 matches at 9 bases. This CDR3 spans 15 amino acids. Germline values: CDR1 SGHAT, CDR2 FQNNGV. V lost 5 bases and J lost 2; bases outside the gene matches: 7. CDR3 loop: CASSDLAGNTYEQYF. CDR3 coding DNA: TGTGCCAGCAGCGATCTAGCGGGGAATACCTACGAGCAGTACTTC.

The chain employs TRBV5-1 and TRBJ2-1; TRBD2 aligns across 9 bases. The CDR3 totals 16 residues. V lost 3 bases and J lost 0; bases outside the gene matches: 4. Germline CDR1 and CDR2: SGHRS and YFSETQ. The CDR3 DNA follows: TGCGCCAGCAGCTGGACTAGCGAAAGCTCCTACAATGAGCAGTTCTTC. Protein sequence: CASSWTSESSYNEQFF.

V usage is TRBV27 and J usage is TRBJ2-2; D is ambiguous. The V end lost 4 bases, the J end lost 5 bases, and 8 bases lay between the germline ends. The CDR3 sequence is 13 residues long. The germline CDR1 and CDR2 sequences are MNHEY and SMNVEV (reference sequence). The CDR3 protein is CASSSTHTGELFF. In nucleotides, the CDR3 is TGTGCCAGCAGTTCAACCCATACCGGGGAGCTGTTTTTT.

This clone was counted a single time. The chain carries TRBV7-6 and TRBJ2-2; tentatively, D is TRBD2 (6 bases). Germline V gene sequence: CDR1 SGHVS, CDR2 FNYEAQ. Trimming removed 1 base from V and 5 bases from J, with 11 bases in between. The CDR3 extends over 15 amino acids. The DNA of the CDR3 is TGTGCCAGCAGCTTAGAAGCGGGTGAGACCGGGGAGCTGTTTTTT. It encodes CASSLEAGETGELFF.

This chain connects TRBV4-1 to TRBJ2-1; 10 bases align to TRBD2. Germline lookup yields CDR1 MGHRA and CDR2 YSYEKL. The V segment lost 1 base and the J segment 6 bases; nucleotides outside the gene matches: 6. The CDR3 totals 16 residues. The CDR3 coding sequence is TGCGCCAGCAGCCAAGGCCCCACTAGCGGGATCAATGAGCAGTTCTTC. Its translation is CASSQGPTSGINEQFF.

The chain employs TRBV5-5 and TRBJ2-3; the match to TRBD1 covers 8 bases. Germline CDR1 reads SGHKS; CDR2 reads YYEKEE (reference sequence). V shed 0 bases, J shed 2 bases, and the junction held 5 bases outside the gene matches. This CDR3 has 16 amino acids. The chain's CDR3 is CASSLGRTGHTDTQYF. The DNA for the CDR3 is TGTGCCAGCAGCTTGGGCCGGACAGGGCACACAGATACGCAGTATTTT.

The chain carries TRBV19 and TRBJ1-5; weak D call: TRBD1 (5 bases). Germline V gives CDR1 LNHDA, CDR2 SQIVND (reference sequence). The ends were cut back, 2 bases at V and 5 bases at J, with 16 bases in the middle. CDR3 size: 16 residues. CDR3 nucleotide sequence: TGTGCCAGTAGTATACATGGAGGGGACCGCTATCAGCCCCAGCATTTT. Its translation is CASSIHGGDRYQPQHF.

The CDR3 DNA sequence: TGCGCCAGCAGCCCTTATCTTTTCGGGAGTCCCGGGGAGCTGTTTTTT. Amino acids: CASSPYLFGSPGELFF. V and J are TRBV4-1 and TRBJ2-2; D might be TRBD2 (6 bases). V lost 4 bases and J 6 bases, leaving 18 bases between the germline ends. The CDR3 loop spans 16 amino acids. Germline V gene sequence: CDR1 MGHRA, CDR2 YSYEKL.

The J gene is TRBJ1-2, the V gene TRBV5-1, with 8 bases identical to TRBD1. This CDR3 has 14 residues. Trimming took 3 bases from V and 8 from J; bases not matched to a gene: 9. CDR1 is SGHRS and CDR2 is YFSETQ in the germline V gene. This CDR3 is CASSWMDRANGYTF. DNA for the CDR3: TGCGCCAGCAGCTGGATGGACAGGGCCAACGGCTACACCTTC.

This clone has a handful of counts. The CDR3 here is CASSHKTVNYGYTF. As DNA, the CDR3 is TGTGCCAGCAGCCACAAGACAGTTAACTATGGCTACACCTTC. The chain carries TRBV5-6 and TRBJ1-2; a weak D match, TRBD1 (5 bases). The V gene's germline CDR1 is SGHDT and CDR2 YYEEEE. CDR3 length: 14 residues. Trimming removed 4 bases from V and 1 base from J, with 11 bases in between.

This clone was found once. The rearrangement joins TRBV28 to TRBJ2-1, with TRBD1 as a possible D gene (6 bases). This CDR3 spans 18 amino acids. Germline V gene sequence: CDR1 MDHEN, CDR2 SYDVKM. V was shortened by 1 base and J by 5 bases, with 21 bases between the two germline ends. DNA of the CDR3: TGTGCCAGCAGTTTATCGCCCGGTTTGGGGGCCTTAGACAATGAGCAGTTCTTC. This encodes CASSLSPGLGALDNEQFF.

This clone has just a few counts. The chain employs TRBV6-1 and TRBJ1-1; D possibly corresponds to TRBD1 (5 bases). The V and J ends lost 11 bases and 5 bases respectively, with 21 bases between them. Germline V gene lookup returns CDR1 MNHNS and CDR2 SASEGT. The CDR3 is 14 residues long. The CDR3 is CAASRAGIETEAFF. CDR3 in DNA: TGTGCCGCTTCCCGGGCAGGGATAGAGACTGAAGCTTTCTTT.

This clone has only one observation. This chain joins TRBV9 and TRBJ2-5; D is perhaps TRBD2 (6 bases). The germline V gene has CDR1 SGDLS and CDR2 YYNGEE. The V and J ends lost 3 bases and 1 base respectively, with 13 bases between them. CDR3 length: 15 amino acids. CDR3 nucleotides: TGTGCCAGCAGCGAGACCAAAGCGGGCCAAGAGACCCAGTACTTC. It translates to CASSETKAGQETQYF. Based on the CDR3 plus reference TRBV9 and TRBJ2-5, the full variable domain is DSGVTQTPKHLITATGQRVTLRCSPRSGDLSVYWYQQSLDQGLQFLIQYYNGEERAKGNILERFSAQQFPDLHSELNLSSLELGDSALYFCASSETKAGQETQYFGPGTRLLVL.

This clone has just a few counts. CDR3: CASSLAAGVGELFF. The CDR3 bases are TGCGCCAGCAGCTTGGCCGCAGGTGTCGGGGAGCTGTTTTTT. V and J are TRBV5-1 and TRBJ2-2; unclear D gene. The germline V gene has CDR1 SGHRS and CDR2 YFSETQ. CDR3 length: 14 amino acids. V was shortened by 0 bases and J by 7 bases, with 10 bases between the two germline ends.

J is TRBJ2-1 and V is TRBV11-3; 11 bases align to TRBD2. Germline V gene data show CDR1 as SGHNT and CDR2 as YENEEA. The CDR3 has 16 amino acids. Trimming at V came to 4 bases and at J to 8 bases, leaving 10 bases not matched to a gene. CDR3 sequence: CASSSRGTSGLDEQFF. The CDR3 DNA reads as TGTGCCAGCAGCTCCCGAGGGACTAGCGGCCTCGATGAGCAGTTCTTC.

The J gene is TRBJ1-5, the V gene TRBV19; TRBD1 aligns across 10 bases. Per the germline V gene, CDR1 is LNHDA and CDR2 is SQIVND (reference sequence). V shed 5 bases, J shed 0 bases, and the junction held 16 bases outside the gene matches. The CDR3 has 20 residues. The CDR3 region has the DNA TGTGCCAGTAGTCCCAAGAAGCCGGGACAGGGGAGATATAGCAATCAGCCCCAGCATTTT. This codes for CASSPKKPGQGRYSNQPQHF. The variable domain in full, with the rest retrieved from reference TRBV19 and TRBJ1-5, is DGGITQSPKYLFRKEGQNVTLSCEQNLNHDAMYWYRQDPGQGLRLIYYSQIVNDFQKGDIAEGYSVSREKKESFPLTVTSAQKNPTAFYLCASSPKKPGQGRYSNQPQHFGDGTRLSIL.

This clone showed up just a few times. This sequence joins TRBV5-1 and TRBJ2-7, with 9 bases lining up with TRBD2. Looked up from germline, CDR1 is SGHRS and CDR2 is YFSETQ. V trimming: 0 bases; J trimming: 2 bases; junction bases outside the gene matches: 3. The CDR3 has 15 amino acids. CDR3 residues: CASSLAASGTYEQYF. CDR3 nucleotide sequence: TGCGCCAGCAGCTTGGCGGCTAGCGGGACCTACGAGCAGTACTTC.

V gene TRBV11-2 combines with J gene TRBJ2-3, with 7 bases identical to TRBD2. The germline V gene has CDR1 SGHAT and CDR2 FQNNGV. V dropped 7 bases and J dropped 4; count of bases not matched to a gene: 11. This CDR3 has 15 residues. The CDR3 loop is CASTHPGSGADTQYF. CDR3 nucleotides: TGTGCCAGCACCCACCCGGGGAGCGGGGCAGATACGCAGTATTTT.

The V and J genes are TRBV7-2 and TRBJ2-5, with D possibly being TRBD1 or TRBD2 (6 bases each). The CDR3 runs 14 residues. V dropped 5 bases and J dropped 5 bases, with 15 bases sitting between them. Germline V lookup: CDR1 SGHTA, CDR2 FQGNSA. The CDR3 coding sequence is TGTGCCAGCAGCCCTAGGGGGGCAACGGAGACCCAGTACTTC. This gives the protein CASSPRGATETQYF.

A note on this clone: Other DNA sequences in this specimen translate into the identical CDR3. J is TRBJ1-2 and V is TRBV18; maybe TRBD1 (6 bases). The CDR3 is 13 residues long. CDR1 and CDR2 (germline): KGHSH, LQKENI. The V end was cut by 6 bases, the J end by 2 bases, with 10 bases between. DNA of the CDR3: TGTGCCAGCTCGCCCACAGGGAACTATGGCTACACCTTC. It specifies CASSPTGNYGYTF.

This clone occurred once. This chain links TRBV5-6 with TRBJ1-1; 8 bases fit TRBD1. There are 14 residues in the CDR3. Germline CDR1 is SGHDT and CDR2 is YYEEEE. Trimming at V came to 2 bases and at J to 4 bases, leaving 4 bases not matched to a gene. CDR3 nucleotides: TGTGCCAGCAGCTTACAGGGGGTGGGCACTGAAGCTTTCTTT. Amino acids: CASSLQGVGTEAFF.

The chain is built from TRBV12-5 and TRBJ1-1; the D is unclear. CDR1 and CDR2 (germline): LGHNT, FRNRAP. Trimming took off 6 bases at V and 1 base at J, with 9 bases between the two ends. This CDR3 spans 13 amino acids. CDR3 nucleotide sequence: TGTGCTAGTGGATCAACTTGGAACACTGAAGCTTTCTTT. Translating gives CASGSTWNTEAFF. The whole variable domain, remainder taken from reference TRBV12-5 and TRBJ1-1, is DARVTQTPRHKVTEMGQEVTMRCQPILGHNTVFWYRQTMMQGLELLAYFRNRAPLDDSGMPKDRFSAEMPDATLATLKIQPSEPRDSAVYFCASGSTWNTEAFFGQGTRLTVV.

The chain combines TRBV6-1 with TRBJ2-5, with a possible D match to TRBD1 (6 bases). The CDR3 is made up of 13 amino acids. V was cut by 6 bases and J by 3 bases, with 11 bases left in between. Germline V gene lookup returns CDR1 MNHNS and CDR2 SASEGT. As DNA, the CDR3 is TGTGCCAGCAGCTTCGGACAGAAAGAGACCCAGTACTTC. The encoded protein is CASSFGQKETQYF.

Note on this clone: Distinct nucleotide sequences in the sample also encode this CDR3. The J gene is TRBJ2-3, the V gene TRBV27; D gene ambiguous. Trimming cost V 3 bases and J 8 bases, with 9 bases left between them. Germline assignment: CDR1 MNHEY and CDR2 SMNVEV (reference sequence). CDR3 length: 12 amino acids. The CDR3 spells CASSFSGGTQYF. CDR3 DNA sequence: TGTGCCAGCAGTTTCTCGGGTGGTACGCAGTATTTT.